Following are 23 T cell receptor beta chains from one sample sequenced in a study of regulatory T cells in long-lasting Graves disease (dated by TCRdb to 2020 to 2022). In the paper's terms, the time point label means: newly diagnosed GD, antithyroid drugs for less than 3 months. For both TCR sequencing and RNA sequencing, RNA was extracted from PBMCs in TRIzol. The library was prepared using multiplex PCR. Sequencing was performed on an Illumina HiSeq 4000. CDR3 regions were amplified by Arm-PCR with iRepertoire HTBI primers to construct TCR beta libraries. In TCRdb, the public reads were trimmed at Q25 with fastp and aligned with MiXCR, with productive beta chains retained. Duplicate CDR3 protein sequences are folded into a single record with the most common DNA and genes. For this sample the table gives 600,000 to 650,000 distinct CDR3 sequences, of which 16% were detected only once. The top ten constitute more than 15% of the sample.

These sequences were also reported in another study, on T cells in Graves' hyperthyroidism and ophthalmopathy.

Sample: peripheral blood mononuclear cells (PBMCs), taken at new diagnosis, from a patient treated with antithyroid drugs. These TCRs come from a woman younger than 45 with Graves disease. Donor details come from another sample of the same person, matched by shared clones.

This clonotype was counted a single time. The CDR3 region has the DNA TGTGCCAGCAGTATCGATAAGGGGATGCAACCCCTCCACTTT. Translated, it gives CASSIDKGMQPLHF. The chain couples TRBV7-2 to TRBJ1-6; possible D gene TRBD1, 5 bases. V was pared by 6 bases and J by 12 bases, with 18 bases between. Germline V gene lookup returns CDR1 SGHTA and CDR2 FQGNSA. The CDR3 sequence is 14 residues long.

This clonotype was recorded only once. This chain connects TRBV29-1 to TRBJ2-7; the D is unclear. Germline lookup yields CDR1 SQVTM and CDR2 ANQGSEA. The CDR3 contains 14 residues. Between the trimmed V and J ends, which lost 4 bases and 0 bases, there was a span of 13 bases. The CDR3 DNA follows: TGCAGCGTTGGGCCCCTCTTGGGCTCCTACGAGCAGTACTTC. Residues: CSVGPLLGSYEQYF.

The chain uses TRBV5-6 and TRBJ2-2; no clear D. The CDR3 runs to 17 residues. Between the trimmed V and J ends, which lost 1 base and 6 bases, there was a span of 19 bases. Germline CDR1 and CDR2: SGHDT and YYEEEE. The CDR3 protein is CASSLLSSAIQSGELFF. CDR3 DNA: TGTGCCAGCAGCTTGCTGAGTTCAGCCATCCAATCCGGGGAGCTGTTTTTT.

The chain employs TRBV29-1 and TRBJ2-5; possible D gene TRBD1, 5 bases. Germline V gene lookup returns CDR1 SQVTM and CDR2 ANQGSEA. The CDR3 runs 16 residues. Trimming took off 2 bases at V and 3 bases at J, with 19 bases between the two ends. CDR3: CSVEPRAILEKETQYF. CDR3 DNA: TGCAGCGTTGAACCCAGGGCAATACTCGAGAAAGAGACCCAGTACTTC. Based on the CDR3 plus reference TRBV29-1 and TRBJ2-5, the full variable domain is SAVISQKPSRDICQRGTSLTIQCQVDSQVTMMFWYRQQPGQSLTLIATANQGSEATYESGFVIDKFPISRPNLTFSTLTVSNMSPEDSSIYLCSVEPRAILEKETQYFGPGTRLLVL.

This clonotype was recorded at least ten times. The genes are TRBV11-3 and TRBJ2-1; a possible D gene is TRBD2 (6 bases). This CDR3 is 16 amino acids long. Trimming cost V 5 bases and J 8 bases, with 22 bases left between them. Germline V CDR1 and CDR2: SGHNT, YENEEA. CDR3 DNA sequence: TGTGCCAGCAGCACCTGGGACTCCCAACGGATGGATGAGCAGTTCTTC. Translation: CASSTWDSQRMDEQFF.

There are many counts of this clonotype. The gene calls are TRBV6-2 or TRBV6-3 and TRBJ2-2, with 7 bases fitting TRBD2. The junction had 21 bases not matched to a gene; V was cut back by 4 bases and J by 13 bases. The CDR3 contains 17 residues. Germline CDR1 and CDR2: MNHEY and SVGEGT. Written as DNA, the CDR3 is TGTGCCAGCAGTTTCCCTACCGACGGGAGGCTTCACCTCGGGCTGTTTTTT. The encoded protein is CASSFPTDGRLHLGLFF.

The chain links TRBV12-3 or TRBV12-4 to TRBJ2-7; 8 bases fit TRBD2. V shed 6 bases, J shed 5 bases, and the junction held 12 bases outside the gene matches. The CDR3 covers 15 residues. The CDR3 DNA reads as TGTGCCAGCAGATATAGCGGGATAGGTCTGGACGAGCAGTACTTC. It yields the protein CASRYSGIGLDEQYF.

About this clonotype: A read error may be the cause here, since a much bigger clone is one base away. This chain joins TRBV3-1 and TRBJ1-3; D is ambiguous. The CDR3 sequence is 13 residues long. V was cut by 3 bases and J by 0 bases, with 3 bases left in between. From germline, CDR1 is LGHDT and CDR2 YNNKEL (reference sequence). As DNA, the CDR3 is TGTGCCAGCAGCCACTCCTCTGGAAACACCATATATTTT. The encoded protein is CASSHSSGNTIYF.

In its sample, this clonotype was seen many times. The chain combines TRBV28 with TRBJ2-7; no reliable D call. CDR1 and CDR2 (germline): MDHEN, SYDVKM. Trimming shortened V by 3 bases and J by 5 bases, and 8 bases separated the two germline ends. The CDR3 consists of 12 residues. CDR3 in amino acids: CASSFALNEQYF. The CDR3 nucleotides are TGTGCCAGCAGTTTCGCCCTTAACGAGCAGTACTTC. The complete variable domain, with remaining parts taken from reference TRBV28 and TRBJ2-7, reads DVKVTQSSRYLVKRTGEKVFLECVQDMDHENMFWYRQDPGLGLRLIYFSYDVKMKEKGDIPEGYSVSREKKERFSLILESASTNQTSMYLCASSFALNEQYFGPGTRLTVT.

This clonotype occurred a few times. This chain connects TRBV5-1 to TRBJ1-5, with no clear D. V gave up 2 bases and J gave up 0 bases, with 9 bases separating them. The V gene's germline CDR1 is SGHRS and CDR2 YFSETQ. The CDR3 has 15 amino acids. The CDR3 DNA is TGCGCCAGCAGCTTTGGGAAGGATAGCAATCAGCCCCAGCATTTT. It encodes CASSFGKDSNQPQHF.

This clonotype occurred many times. Here the CDR3 DNA reads TGTGCCAGCAGGGCGGACCAAGGCGAAAAACTGTTTTTT. Residues: CASRADQGEKLFF. J is TRBJ1-4 and V is TRBV12-3 or TRBV12-4, with unresolved D. This CDR3 contains 13 residues. V lost 6 bases to trimming and J lost 8 bases, with 13 bases between them.

The sample holds many counts of this clonotype. The chain joins TRBV28 to TRBJ2-7; a weak D match, TRBD2 (5 bases). The V gene lost 8 bases and the J gene lost 5 bases, with 10 bases spanning the gap. This CDR3 comprises 11 residues. Germline CDR1 and CDR2: MDHEN and SYDVKM. The CDR3 spells CASPSGNEQYF. The CDR3 bases are TGTGCCAGCCCCTCGGGGAACGAGCAGTACTTC. Full variable domain (missing parts from reference TRBV28 and TRBJ2-7): DVKVTQSSRYLVKRTGEKVFLECVQDMDHENMFWYRQDPGLGLRLIYFSYDVKMKEKGDIPEGYSVSREKKERFSLILESASTNQTSMYLCASPSGNEQYFGPGTRLTVT.

This clonotype was picked up many times. The V gene is TRBV7-2, the J gene TRBJ2-7; D ambiguous. CDR1 SGHTA and CDR2 FQGNSA come from the germline V gene. Trimming cost V 6 bases and J 2 bases, with 14 bases left between them. This CDR3 comprises 14 residues. The CDR3, as DNA: TGTGCCAGCAGTTTGTCTCCCGGACCCTACGAGCAGTACTTC. It yields the protein CASSLSPGPYEQYF.

This clonotype was counted many times. The chain employs TRBV30 and TRBJ2-2, with TRBD1 as a possible D gene (6 bases). CDR1 is GTSNPN and CDR2 is SVGIG in the germline V gene (reference sequence). V was trimmed by 0 bases and J by 3 bases, leaving 11 bases between them. The CDR3 is 15 residues long. CDR3 DNA sequence: TGTGCCTGGAGTGTACTAGGGGGTGACACCGGGGAGCTGTTTTTT. Translation: CAWSVLGGDTGELFF.

The genes are TRBV2 and TRBJ1-5, with D unresolved. Germline V gene sequence: CDR1 SNHLY, CDR2 FYNNEI. The CDR3 consists of 11 residues. V dropped 8 bases and J dropped 7 bases, with 9 bases sitting between them. The CDR3 spells CASRGRQPQHF. The CDR3 region has the DNA TGTGCCAGCCGAGGCCGGCAGCCCCAGCATTTT.

The chain couples TRBV6-2 or TRBV6-3 to TRBJ2-3; D is uncertain. Per germline, CDR1 MNHEY and CDR2 SVGEGT. The CDR3 length is 17 residues. The V end was cut by 0 bases, the J end by 1 base, with 14 bases between. The CDR3 loop reads CASSYSGVPVGTDTQYF. The CDR3 nucleotides are TGTGCCAGCAGTTACTCCGGAGTCCCGGTTGGCACAGATACGCAGTATTTT.

The V and J genes are TRBV14 and TRBJ2-7, with D perhaps matching TRBD2 (6 bases). Trimming removed 6 bases from V and 5 bases from J, with 14 bases in between. The CDR3 totals 13 residues. Germline V gene sequence: CDR1 SGHDN, CDR2 FVKESK. The CDR3 is CASSLGLPNEQYF. CDR3 coding DNA: TGTGCCAGCAGTTTGGGACTTCCGAACGAGCAGTACTTC.

This clonotype turned up a few times. This chain links TRBV29-1 with TRBJ2-3; TRBD2 matches at 8 bases. CDR1 SQVTM and CDR2 ANQGSEA come from the germline V gene. After removal of 5 bases from V and 6 bases from J, the junction contained 4 bases not matched to a gene. The CDR3 consists of 12 residues. The CDR3 loop is CSVRREGDTQYF. CDR3 in DNA: TGCAGCGTTAGACGGGAGGGGGATACGCAGTATTTT.

This clonotype was seen ten or more times. This rearrangement joins TRBV12-3 or TRBV12-4 to TRBJ2-7; the D gene is possibly TRBD1 (5 bases). The ends were cut back, 3 bases at V and 3 bases at J, with 15 bases in the middle. The length of the CDR3 is 15 residues. DNA of the CDR3: TGTGCCAGCAGTTTTAGTAGGGGCTTTATCTACGAGCAGTACTTC. Translating it yields CASSFSRGFIYEQYF.

Comments on this clonotype: Being one base from a much bigger clone, this may be a read error. V and J are TRBV28 and TRBJ1-2; TRBD1 is a possible D gene (5 bases). Germline V gene lookup returns CDR1 MDHEN and CDR2 SYDVKM. Trimming left V 3 bases short and J 4 bases short, with 12 bases between. The CDR3 covers 14 residues. CDR3 sequence (DNA): TGTGCCAGCAGTTTCGACAGAACGGCCTATGGCTACACCTTC. It yields the protein CASSFDRTAYGYTF.

In this sample, this clonotype turned up a few times. The rearrangement uses TRBV28 and TRBJ1-1, with D unresolved. This CDR3 spans 13 amino acids. V lost 6 bases and J lost 10, with 18 bases in between. From germline, CDR1 is MDHEN and CDR2 SYDVKM. In DNA, the CDR3 is TGTGCCAGCAGCTCACGGCCCGTGCTGGGAGCTTTCTTT. Its protein product is CASSSRPVLGAFF. Combining the CDR3 with reference TRBV28 and TRBJ1-1 gives the whole variable domain DVKVTQSSRYLVKRTGEKVFLECVQDMDHENMFWYRQDPGLGLRLIYFSYDVKMKEKGDIPEGYSVSREKKERFSLILESASTNQTSMYLCASSSRPVLGAFFGQGTRLTVV.

This clonotype came up a few times. Here the CDR3 DNA reads TGTGCCAGCTCGCCGACAGATATCGGAAACACCATATATTTT. This encodes CASSPTDIGNTIYF. The chain carries TRBV18 and TRBJ1-3, with D possibly being TRBD1 (5 bases). CDR1 KGHSH and CDR2 LQKENI come from the germline V gene. This CDR3 is built from 14 residues. Trimming removed 6 bases from V and 4 bases from J, with 13 bases in between.

This clonotype was seen many times. The V call is TRBV7-6, the J call TRBJ2-2, with 12 bases that match TRBD2. Germline V lookup: CDR1 SGHVS, CDR2 FNYEAQ. The length of the CDR3 is 17 residues. Trimming removed 6 bases from V and 0 bases from J; junction bases left unmatched: 5. The CDR3 protein is CASRLGLAGTNTGELFF. The CDR3 region has the DNA TGTGCCAGCAGACTCGGACTAGCGGGGACGAACACCGGGGAGCTGTTTTTT.